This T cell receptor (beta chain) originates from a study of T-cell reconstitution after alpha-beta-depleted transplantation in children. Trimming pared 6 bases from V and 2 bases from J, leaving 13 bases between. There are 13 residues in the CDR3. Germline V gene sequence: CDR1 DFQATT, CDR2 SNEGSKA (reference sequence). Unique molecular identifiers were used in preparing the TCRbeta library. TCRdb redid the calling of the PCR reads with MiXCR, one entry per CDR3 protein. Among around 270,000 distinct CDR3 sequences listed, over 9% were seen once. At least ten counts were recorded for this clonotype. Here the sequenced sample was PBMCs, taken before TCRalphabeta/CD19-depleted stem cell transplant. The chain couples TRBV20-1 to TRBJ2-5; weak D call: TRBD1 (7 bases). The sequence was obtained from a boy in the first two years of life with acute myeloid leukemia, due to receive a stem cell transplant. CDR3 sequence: CSARRGRQETQYF. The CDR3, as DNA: TGCAGTGCCCGCAGGGGGAGGCAAGAGACCCAGTACTTC.